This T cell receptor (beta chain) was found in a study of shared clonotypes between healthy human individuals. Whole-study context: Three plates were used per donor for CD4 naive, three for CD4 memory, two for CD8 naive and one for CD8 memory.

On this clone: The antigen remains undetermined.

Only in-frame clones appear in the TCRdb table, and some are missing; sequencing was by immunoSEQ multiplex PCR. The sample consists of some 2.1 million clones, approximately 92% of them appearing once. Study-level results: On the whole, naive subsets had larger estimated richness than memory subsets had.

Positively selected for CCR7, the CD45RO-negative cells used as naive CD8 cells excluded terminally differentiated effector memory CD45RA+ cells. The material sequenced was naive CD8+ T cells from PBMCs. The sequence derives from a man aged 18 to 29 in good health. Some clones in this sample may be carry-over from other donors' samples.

The CDR3: CASSKSGRTEAFF. The DNA of the CDR3 is TGTGCCAGCAGCAAAAGCGGGCGGACTGAAGCTTTCTTT. This chain joins TRBV7-9 and TRBJ1-1; D gene unclear. Trimming removed 5 bases from V and 5 bases from J, with 12 bases in between. CDR1 and CDR2 from the germline V gene are SEHNR and FQNEAQ (reference sequence). The CDR3 is 13 amino acids.